One sample yielded the 29 T cell receptor beta chains listed below, sequenced in a study of shared clonotypes between healthy human individuals. The method was immunoSEQ multiplex PCR; TCRdb's version includes in-frame clones alone and lacks a portion of them. The repertoire includes some 2 million clones, approximately 94% of them detected once, and around 1.2% sits in the top ten. Naive CD8 cells lacked CD45RO and underwent positive selection for CCR7, leaving out terminally differentiated effector memory CD45RA+ cells. The sequencing input was naive CD8+ T cells sorted from blood. These receptors all come from a man between 18 and 35 years old in good health.

The chain joins TRBV5-1 to TRBJ1-1; possibly TRBD1 for D (5 bases). The V end lost 2 bases, the J end lost 5 bases, and 10 bases lay between the germline ends. This CDR3 comprises 13 residues. Per the germline V gene, CDR1 is SGHRS and CDR2 is YFSETQ. The CDR3 sequence is CASSFYQGTEAFF. The CDR3 DNA reads TGCGCCAGCAGCTTTTACCAGGGAACTGAAGCTTTCTTT.

The chain employs TRBV27 and TRBJ1-1, with TRBD1 as a possible D gene (6 bases). This CDR3 is built from 15 residues. Looked up from germline, CDR1 is MNHEY and CDR2 is SMNVEV (reference sequence). V lost 5 bases and J 0 bases, leaving 13 bases between the germline ends. The CDR3: CASSPRTEVNTEAFF. DNA of the CDR3: TGTGCCAGCAGTCCAAGGACAGAAGTGAACACTGAAGCTTTCTTT.

The chain couples TRBV7-9 to TRBJ2-7; tentative D call: TRBD1 (7 bases). CDR1 SEHNR and CDR2 FQNEAQ come from the germline V gene (reference sequence). Trimming removed 1 base from V and 1 base from J, with 14 bases in between. This CDR3 is 16 amino acids long. The CDR3 bases are TGTGCCAGCAGCTTAGTGCGCGGGACAGATTCCTACGAGCAGTACTTC. Protein sequence: CASSLVRGTDSYEQYF. Variable domain in full (rest from reference TRBV7-9 and TRBJ2-7): DTGVSQNPRHKITKRGQNVTFRCDPISEHNRLYWYRQTLGQGPEFLTYFQNEAQLEKSRLLSDRFSAERPKGSFSTLEIQRTEQGDSAMYLCASSLVRGTDSYEQYFGPGTRLTVT.

This clone was counted once. This chain joins TRBV5-8 and TRBJ1-4; no definite D call. The V and J ends lost 3 bases and 7 bases respectively, with 22 bases between them. Germline V gene data show CDR1 as SGHTS and CDR2 as YDEGEE. The CDR3 runs 17 residues. CDR3 sequence reads: CASSYDYVEGRSEKLFF. The CDR3 region has the DNA TGTGCCAGCAGCTACGACTACGTGGAGGGAAGGTCTGAAAAACTGTTTTTT. Using reference TRBV5-8 and TRBJ1-4 for the parts outside the CDR3, the full variable domain is EAGVTQSPTHLIKTRGQQATLRCSPISGHTSVYWYQQALGLGLQFLLWYDEGEERNRGNFPPRFSGRQFPNYSSELNVNALELEDSALYLCASSYDYVEGRSEKLFFGSGTQLSVL.

The rearrangement links TRBV7-2 to TRBJ2-7; 10 bases fit TRBD2. The CDR3 totals 18 residues. V was pared by 1 base and J by 4 bases, with 13 bases of the junction left unmatched. Germline V CDR1 and CDR2: SGHTA, FQGNSA. The CDR3 region is CASSLVVAGGEVGYEQYF. The CDR3 DNA is TGTGCCAGCAGCTTAGTAGTAGCGGGAGGCGAGGTGGGTTACGAGCAGTACTTC.

The rearrangement uses TRBV29-1 and TRBJ1-1; tentative D call: TRBD1 (6 bases). This CDR3 contains 13 residues. CDR1 is SQVTM, CDR2 ANQGSEA, per germline. V lost 2 bases and J 1 base, leaving 8 bases between the germline ends. The CDR3 region has the DNA TGCAGCGTTGAAACGGGACAGAACACTGAAGCTTTCTTT. This gives the protein CSVETGQNTEAFF.

This clone was counted once. The J gene is TRBJ2-1, the V gene TRBV25-1; 7 nucleotides agree with TRBD2. V gave up 4 bases and J gave up 5 bases; unmatched junction bases: 8. The CDR3 has 15 residues. Per the germline V gene, CDR1 is MGHDK and CDR2 is SYGVNS. CDR3 sequence (DNA): TGTGCCAGCAGTGGACCGGGACTACTGAACAATGAGCAGTTCTTC. Translation gives CASSGPGLLNNEQFF.

The V call is TRBV13, the J call TRBJ2-4; 10 bases fit TRBD1. The junction had 8 bases not matched to a gene; V was cut back by 0 bases and J by 9 bases. Per the germline V gene, CDR1 is PRHDT and CDR2 is FYEKMQ (reference sequence). The CDR3 has 16 amino acids. CDR3 in amino acids: CASSLGEDRGGSIQYF. DNA for the CDR3: TGTGCCAGCAGCTTAGGAGAGGACAGGGGGGGAAGCATTCAGTACTTC. The whole variable domain, filled in from reference TRBV13 and TRBJ2-4, reads AAGVIQSPRHLIKEKRETATLKCYPIPRHDTVYWYQQGPGQDPQFLISFYEKMQSDKGSIPDRFSAQQFSDYHSELNMSSLELGDSALYFCASSLGEDRGGSIQYFGAGTRLSVL.

The chain is built from TRBV4-3 and TRBJ1-5; a possible D gene is TRBD1 (5 bases). Germline V lookup: CDR1 LGHNA, CDR2 YSLEER. The CDR3 has 14 amino acids. V was trimmed by 0 bases and J by 4 bases, leaving 7 bases between them. In DNA form, the CDR3 reads TGCGCCAGCAGCCAAGACTGGGGGAATCAGCCCCAGCATTTT. Translated: CASSQDWGNQPQHF.

As concerns this clone: The same CDR3 arises from other DNA sequences in this sample as well. The V gene is TRBV9, the J gene TRBJ1-6, with D possibly TRBD1 on 5 matching bases. Germline assignment: CDR1 SGDLS and CDR2 YYNGEE. Trimming took 5 bases from V and 7 from J, leaving 10 bases between them. CDR3 size: 13 residues. CDR3 coding DNA: TGTGCCAGCAGGGGGACGGGGAATTCACCCCTCCACTTT. Amino acid sequence: CASRGTGNSPLHF.

This clone came up once. V usage is TRBV27 and J usage is TRBJ2-7; TRBD1 agrees at 8 bases. The germline V gene encodes CDR1 MNHEY and CDR2 SMNVEV (reference sequence). The CDR3 is made up of 13 amino acids. J was trimmed by 5 bases and V by 3 bases; bases with no gene match: 3. The CDR3 bases are TGTGCCAGCAGTTTCACAGGGGGAAACGAGCAGTACTTC. Amino acids: CASSFTGGNEQYF.

The J gene is TRBJ1-2, the V gene TRBV30, with 8 positions matching TRBD1. The CDR3 covers 15 residues. Germline V gene sequence: CDR1 GTSNPN, CDR2 SVGIG (reference sequence). V shed 0 bases and J 5 bases; nucleotides not matched to a gene: 8. The CDR3 sequence: CAWSVATGVLYGYTF. The CDR3 nucleotides read TGTGCCTGGAGTGTGGCGACAGGGGTTTTGTATGGCTACACCTTC. The entire variable domain, with the rest obtained from reference TRBV30 and TRBJ1-2, is as follows: SQTIHQWPATLVQPVGSPLSLECTVEGTSNPNLYWYRQAAGRGLQLLFYSVGIGQISSEVPQNLSASRPQDRQFILSSKKLLLSDSGFYLCAWSVATGVLYGYTFGSGTRLTVV.

The chain carries TRBV5-1 and TRBJ2-2; no definite D call. Germline CDR1 is SGHRS and CDR2 is YFSETQ. This CDR3 spans 13 amino acids. V was cut by 4 bases and J by 5 bases, with 9 bases left in between. The CDR3 DNA reads as TGCGCCAGCAGCCCTGAATGGACCGGGGAGCTGTTTTTT. Translating it yields CASSPEWTGELFF.

The gene calls are TRBV27 and TRBJ1-5, with TRBD1 identical over 10 bases. Germline trimming cut 0 bases from V and 5 bases from J; bases unmatched to any gene: 7. Germline CDR1 reads MNHEY; CDR2 reads SMNVEV (reference sequence). The CDR3 contains 17 residues. The CDR3, as DNA: TGTGCCAGCAGTTTATCGCCGGGACAGGGGACCTATCAGCCCCAGCATTTT. Its translation is CASSLSPGQGTYQPQHF.

CDR3 region: CASSFRAGQAKTYEQYF. In DNA form, the CDR3 reads TGTGCCAGCAGCTTCCGGGCCGGACAGGCGAAAACCTACGAGCAGTACTTC. The chain employs TRBV7-2 and TRBJ2-7; 7 bases are shared with TRBD1. Germline trimming cut 3 bases from V and 2 bases from J; bases unmatched to any gene: 13. CDR3 length equals 17 residues. Germline values: CDR1 SGHTA, CDR2 FQGNSA.

In its sample, this clone was seen once. The rearrangement links TRBV5-1 to TRBJ2-7, with D unresolved. CDR3 length: 13 amino acids. Per germline, CDR1 SGHRS and CDR2 YFSETQ. The V and J ends lost 2 bases and 4 bases respectively, with 10 bases between them. Here the CDR3 reads CASSFRTSYEQYF. The CDR3 DNA reads TGCGCCAGCAGCTTTCGGACGTCTTACGAGCAGTACTTC.

This rearrangement joins TRBV28 to TRBJ2-7, with 11 bases matching TRBD1. V trimming: 4 bases; J trimming: 5 bases; junction bases outside the gene matches: 4. Germline V lookup: CDR1 MDHEN, CDR2 SYDVKM. CDR3 length: 14 residues. The CDR3 nucleotides are TGTGCCAGCAGTTCGGACAGGGGGCTGGACGAGCAGTACTTC. Translation: CASSSDRGLDEQYF.

V and J are TRBV29-1 and TRBJ1-2; no definite D call. This CDR3 has 15 residues. Germline-derived CDR1 and CDR2 are SQVTM and ANQGSEA. V was pared by 0 bases and J by 4 bases, with 15 bases between. CDR3 DNA: TGCAGCGTTGAAGAGCCCACCCACTTAAGCTATGGCTACACCTTC. Residues: CSVEEPTHLSYGYTF.

For this clone: Distinct nucleotide sequences in the sample also encode this CDR3. The chain recombines TRBV13 with TRBJ2-5; D is possibly TRBD1 (6 bases). V shed 3 bases and J shed 2 bases, with 7 bases lying between them. The CDR3 consists of 13 residues. Germline V gene sequence: CDR1 PRHDT, CDR2 FYEKMQ (reference sequence). The CDR3 DNA sequence: TGTGCCAGCAGCTTGAGGGGGCAAGAGACCCAGTACTTC. As protein: CASSLRGQETQYF.

Comment on this clone: This sample also contains other DNA sequences that code for the same CDR3. The J gene is TRBJ2-7, the V gene TRBV11-2; unclear D gene. CDR3 size: 12 residues. V gave up 4 bases and J gave up 3 bases, with 7 bases separating them. Germline loops: CDR1 SGHAT, CDR2 FQNNGV. CDR3 sequence reads: CASSSDGYEQYF. Here the CDR3 DNA reads TGTGCCAGCAGCTCGGACGGCTACGAGCAGTACTTC.

This clone was found a few times. The chain uses TRBV5-4 and TRBJ2-7; the D gene could be TRBD1 or TRBD2 (6 bases each). The ends were cut back, 3 bases at V and 2 bases at J, with 9 bases in the middle. This CDR3 has 13 residues. In germline, CDR1 is SGHNT, CDR2 YYREEE (reference sequence). This CDR3 reads CASSWGAAYEQYF. CDR3 nucleotide sequence: TGTGCCAGCAGCTGGGGGGCTGCCTACGAGCAGTACTTC.

The chain is built from TRBV2 and TRBJ2-7; D unresolved. Germline V gives CDR1 SNHLY, CDR2 FYNNEI. V shed 4 bases and J shed 0 bases, with 7 bases lying between them. This CDR3 spans 13 amino acids. In nucleotides, the CDR3 is TGTGCCAGCAGTGGAAGAGTCTCCTACGAGCAGTACTTC. The encoded protein is CASSGRVSYEQYF.

The chain joins TRBV5-4 to TRBJ2-5; no definite D call. Trimming shortened V by 0 bases and J by 5 bases, and 8 bases separated the two germline ends. The CDR3 spans 13 residues. CDR1 is SGHNT, CDR2 YYREEE, per germline (reference sequence). The DNA of the CDR3 is TGTGCCAGCAGCTTGGAACAGACGGAGACCCAGTACTTC. Translated, it gives CASSLEQTETQYF.

The rearrangement joins TRBV4-1 to TRBJ2-1; D might be TRBD1 (6 bases). V lost 0 bases and J lost 9, with 18 bases in between. The CDR3 is 16 amino acids. Germline lookup yields CDR1 MGHRA and CDR2 YSYEKL. The CDR3 DNA is TGCGCCAGCAGCCAAGATGAGGGGGACACCCTAGGTGAGCAGTTCTTC. Its protein product is CASSQDEGDTLGEQFF.

The genes are TRBV7-8 and TRBJ1-3; D unresolved. V dropped 9 bases and J dropped 0 bases, with 9 bases sitting between them. Germline V CDR1 and CDR2: SGHVS, FQNEAQ. This CDR3 has 13 amino acids. The CDR3 nucleotides read TGTGCCAGTAGGGAGGGCTCTGGAAACACCATATATTTT. The encoded protein is CASREGSGNTIYF.

This sequence joins TRBV11-3 and TRBJ2-5; TRBD2 might be the D (6 bases). The V and J ends lost 5 bases and 3 bases respectively, with 16 bases between them. Germline V gene data show CDR1 as SGHNT and CDR2 as YENEEA. This CDR3 contains 15 residues. CDR3: CASSPSSGEEETQYF. The CDR3 nucleotides are TGTGCCAGCAGCCCCAGTTCGGGGGAGGAAGAGACCCAGTACTTC.

The chain recombines TRBV19 with TRBJ1-1; D perhaps matches TRBD1 (5 bases). The CDR3 has 16 amino acids. The germline V gene encodes CDR1 LNHDA and CDR2 SQIVND (reference sequence). Trimming shortened V by 5 bases and J by 1 base, and 17 bases separated the two germline ends. CDR3 loop: CASSATRETQNTEAFF. The DNA for the CDR3 is TGTGCCAGTAGTGCGACCAGGGAGACCCAGAACACTGAAGCTTTCTTT.

The chain is built from TRBV30 and TRBJ2-7; D may be TRBD1 (5 bases). The CDR3 is 14 amino acids. Deletions cut 0 bases from V and 6 bases from J, with 15 bases between. Germline V CDR1 and CDR2: GTSNPN, SVGIG (reference sequence). The CDR3 is CAWSVGSVGAEQYF. The CDR3, as DNA: TGTGCCTGGAGTGTAGGTTCTGTTGGGGCCGAGCAGTACTTC.

V and J are TRBV4-1 and TRBJ2-7; 11 bases line up with TRBD2. The CDR3 totals 15 residues. The V gene end was trimmed by 3 bases and the J gene end by 2 bases; junction bases not matched to a gene: 3. In germline, CDR1 is MGHRA, CDR2 YSYEKL. The CDR3 region has the DNA TGCGCCAGCAGCCATAAACTAGCGGGAGCCTACGAGCAGTACTTC. The encoded protein is CASSHKLAGAYEQYF.